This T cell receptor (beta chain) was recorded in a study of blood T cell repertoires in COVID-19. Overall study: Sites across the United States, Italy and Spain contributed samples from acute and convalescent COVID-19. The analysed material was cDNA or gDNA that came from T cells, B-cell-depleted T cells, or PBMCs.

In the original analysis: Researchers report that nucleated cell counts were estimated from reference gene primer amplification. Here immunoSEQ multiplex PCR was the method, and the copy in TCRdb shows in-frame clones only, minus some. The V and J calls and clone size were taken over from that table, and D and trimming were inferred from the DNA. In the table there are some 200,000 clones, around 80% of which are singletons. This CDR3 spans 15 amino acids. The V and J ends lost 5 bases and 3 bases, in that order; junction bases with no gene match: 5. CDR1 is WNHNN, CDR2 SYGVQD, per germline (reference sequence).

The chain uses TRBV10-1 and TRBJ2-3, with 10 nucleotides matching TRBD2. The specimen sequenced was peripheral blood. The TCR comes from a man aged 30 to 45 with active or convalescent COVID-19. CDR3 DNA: TGCGCCAGCAGTAAAAGGACTAGCGGTACAGATACGCAGTATTTT. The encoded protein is CASSKRTSGTDTQYF.